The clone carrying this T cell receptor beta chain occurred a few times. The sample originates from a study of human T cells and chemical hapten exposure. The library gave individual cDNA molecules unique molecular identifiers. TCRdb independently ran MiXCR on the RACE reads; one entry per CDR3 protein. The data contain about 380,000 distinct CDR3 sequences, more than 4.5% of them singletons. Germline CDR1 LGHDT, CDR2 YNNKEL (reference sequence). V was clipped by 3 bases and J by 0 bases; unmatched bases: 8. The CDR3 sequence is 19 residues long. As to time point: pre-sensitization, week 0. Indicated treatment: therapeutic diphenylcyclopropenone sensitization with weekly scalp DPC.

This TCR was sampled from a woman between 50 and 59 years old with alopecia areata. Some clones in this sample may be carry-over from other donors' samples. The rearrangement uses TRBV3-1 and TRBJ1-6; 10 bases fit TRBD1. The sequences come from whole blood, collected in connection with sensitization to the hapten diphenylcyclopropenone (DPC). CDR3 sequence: CASSQSDRGPSSYNSPLHF. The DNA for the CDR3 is TGTGCCAGCAGCCAGAGCGACAGGGGGCCTAGCTCCTATAATTCACCCCTCCACTTT.